A single sample is the source of the 16 T cell receptor beta chains below, sequenced in a study of shared clonotypes between healthy human individuals. This table comes from immunoSEQ multiplex PCR, and its TCRdb copy is limited to in-frame clones, with some not included. The table lists more than 1 million clones, about 84% of them singletons, with more than 0.5% in the top ten. The sequenced sample was memory CD4+ T cells from PBMCs. Subset reported: CD45RA-negative fraction. The receptors shown here come from a man aged 18-30 years in good health. Some clones in this sample may be carry-over from other donors' samples.

As regards this clone: The sample has other DNA sequences that encode this CDR3 too. CDR3 nucleotides: TGTGCCAGCAGCTTGGCCCGGGGGAATGAGCAGTTCTTC. Translating it yields CASSLARGNEQFF. The chain links TRBV7-3 to TRBJ2-1; the D gene is possibly TRBD2 (6 bases). CDR1 and CDR2 (germline): SGHTA, FQGTGA. The V end was cut by 3 bases, the J end by 7 bases, with 10 bases between. The CDR3 has 13 amino acids. The whole variable domain, remainder taken from reference TRBV7-3 and TRBJ2-1, is GAGVSQTPSNKVTEKGKYVELRCDPISGHTALYWYRQSLGQGPEFLIYFQGTGAADDSGLPNDRFFAVRPEGSVSTLKIQRTERGDSAVYLCASSLARGNEQFFGPGTRLTVL.

This clone has only one observation. This chain joins TRBV7-6 and TRBJ1-3, with TRBD1 identical over 7 bases. This CDR3 comprises 17 residues. The germline V gene encodes CDR1 SGHVS and CDR2 FNYEAQ. V shed 5 bases and J 1 base; nucleotides not matched to a gene: 11. As DNA, the CDR3 is TGTGCCAGCAGCCCACGCCTAGAGGGGGCTTCTGGAAACACCATATATTTT. Translation: CASSPRLEGASGNTIYF. Using reference TRBV7-6 and TRBJ1-3 for the parts outside the CDR3, the full variable domain is GAGVSQSPRYKVTKRGQDVALRCDPISGHVSLYWYRQALGQGPEFLTYFNYEAQQDKSGLPNDRFSAERPEGSISTLTIQRTEQRDSAMYRCASSPRLEGASGNTIYFGEGSWLTVV.

The V call is TRBV6-4, the J call TRBJ2-2; D call uncertain. This CDR3 spans 14 amino acids. Germline assignment: CDR1 MRHNA and CDR2 SNTAGT. V dropped 6 bases and J dropped 5 bases, with 13 bases sitting between them. The CDR3 region is CASRQTYWTGELFF. The CDR3, as DNA: TGTGCCAGCAGACAGACATATTGGACCGGGGAGCTGTTTTTT.

This clone turned up a few times. The V and J genes are TRBV27 and TRBJ2-7; no reliable D call. This CDR3 is 16 amino acids long. V dropped 3 bases and J dropped 3 bases, with 18 bases sitting between them. The germline V gene encodes CDR1 MNHEY and CDR2 SMNVEV (reference sequence). The CDR3 protein is CASSFAVGIGFYEQYF. CDR3 sequence (DNA): TGTGCCAGCAGTTTTGCGGTCGGAATTGGCTTCTACGAGCAGTACTTC.

The J gene is TRBJ2-3, the V gene TRBV11-2; TRBD2 agrees at 8 bases. CDR3 size: 15 residues. Germline trimming cut 4 bases from V and 2 bases from J; bases unmatched to any gene: 5. CDR1 SGHAT and CDR2 FQNNGV come from the germline V gene. The CDR3 nucleotides are TGTGCCAGCAGCTGGAGTAGCGGGAACACAGATACGCAGTATTTT. Its translation is CASSWSSGNTDTQYF.

The genes are TRBV7-8 and TRBJ2-7; 8 bases agree with TRBD2. Germline loops: CDR1 SGHVS, CDR2 FQNEAQ. V was clipped by 7 bases and J by 7 bases; unmatched bases: 12. The CDR3 has 14 residues. CDR3 in DNA: TGTGCCAGCACGTTAGCGGGACGGGATTTGGAGCAGTACTTC. The encoded protein is CASTLAGRDLEQYF.

CDR3 protein: CASSYGVWGTDTQYF. The CDR3 coding sequence is TGTGCCAGCAGCTACGGGGTTTGGGGGACAGATACGCAGTATTTT. This chain joins TRBV5-5 and TRBJ2-3, with D tentatively TRBD1 or TRBD2 (5 bases each). The germline CDR1 and CDR2 sequences are SGHKS and YYEKEE (reference sequence). V was pared by 3 bases and J by 3 bases, with 14 bases between. The CDR3 is made up of 15 amino acids.

The V gene is TRBV28, the J gene TRBJ2-2, with 7 bases matching TRBD2. V shed 10 bases, J shed 0 bases, and the junction held 2 bases outside the gene matches. Germline CDR1 and CDR2: MDHEN and SYDVKM. This CDR3 spans 13 amino acids. For the CDR3, the DNA is TGTGCCAACCGGGGGGCGAACACCGGGGAGCTGTTTTTT. This gives the protein CANRGANTGELFF.

This clone was found once. The chain couples TRBV27 to TRBJ1-1; D might be TRBD1 (5 bases). Germline loops: CDR1 MNHEY, CDR2 SMNVEV (reference sequence). V was shortened by 3 bases and J by 1 base, with 15 bases between the two germline ends. CDR3 length: 16 residues. The CDR3 is CASSLGVGGSNTEAFF. CDR3 sequence (DNA): TGTGCCAGCAGTTTGGGGGTCGGGGGTTCGAACACTGAAGCTTTCTTT.

This clone has a single count. This rearrangement joins TRBV27 to TRBJ1-1, with 8 positions matching TRBD1. Germline trimming cut 3 bases from V and 1 base from J; bases unmatched to any gene: 10. This CDR3 is 17 amino acids long. CDR1 is MNHEY and CDR2 is SMNVEV in the germline V gene (reference sequence). The CDR3 reads CASSLYTPQGGNTEAFF. The DNA for the CDR3 is TGTGCCAGCAGTTTGTACACACCACAGGGGGGGAACACTGAAGCTTTCTTT.

The genes are TRBV9 and TRBJ2-3; 13 bases map to TRBD2. From germline, CDR1 is SGDLS and CDR2 YYNGEE. The trim removed 4 bases at V and 3 bases at J, leaving 8 bases unmatched. This CDR3 region has 17 residues. The CDR3 DNA follows: TGTGCCAGCAGCCTCCGGACTAGCGGGAGTGGAACAGATACGCAGTATTTT. Protein product: CASSLRTSGSGTDTQYF.

This rearrangement joins TRBV4-2 to TRBJ2-5; D is possibly TRBD2 (6 bases). CDR3 length equals 14 residues. V lost 0 bases, J lost 7 bases, and 12 bases lay in between. Per germline, CDR1 LGHNA and CDR2 YNFKEQ. The CDR3 reads CASSQDAGSGTQYF. DNA of the CDR3: TGTGCCAGCAGCCAAGATGCGGGGTCTGGGACCCAGTACTTC.

This rearrangement joins TRBV18 to TRBJ2-2, with TRBD2 matching over 8 bases. The CDR3 covers 16 residues. Germline V gene data show CDR1 as KGHSH and CDR2 as LQKENI. V shed 4 bases and J 2 bases; nucleotides not matched to a gene: 6. The CDR3 spells CASSRYGLANTGELFF. CDR3 in DNA: TGTGCCAGCTCACGGTATGGACTAGCAAACACCGGGGAGCTGTTTTTT.

V gene TRBV5-1 combines with J gene TRBJ2-6; possible D gene TRBD2, 6 bases. Deletions cut 4 bases from V and 2 bases from J, with 10 bases between. The CDR3 is made up of 15 amino acids. CDR1 is SGHRS and CDR2 is YFSETQ in the germline V gene. CDR3 DNA sequence: TGCGCCAGCAGCCACGGGGGACCTGGGGCCAACGTCCTGACTTTC. Translation: CASSHGGPGANVLTF.

The chain joins TRBV30 to TRBJ1-4, with D unclear. V lost 7 bases and J lost 2, with 14 bases in between. Germline V gene data show CDR1 as GTSNPN and CDR2 as SVGIG (reference sequence). The CDR3 has 14 amino acids. The CDR3 protein is CAYLPERTNEKLFF. DNA of the CDR3: TGTGCCTACTTACCCGAGAGGACTAATGAAAAACTGTTTTTT.

The J gene is TRBJ2-1, the V gene TRBV30; possibly TRBD2 for D (6 bases). V lost 0 bases and J 4 bases, leaving 13 bases between the germline ends. Germline V gene lookup returns CDR1 GTSNPN and CDR2 SVGIG (reference sequence). This CDR3 has 15 residues. The CDR3 sequence: CAWSVTVRGYNEQFF. DNA of the CDR3: TGTGCCTGGAGTGTAACGGTACGGGGGTACAATGAGCAGTTCTTC.